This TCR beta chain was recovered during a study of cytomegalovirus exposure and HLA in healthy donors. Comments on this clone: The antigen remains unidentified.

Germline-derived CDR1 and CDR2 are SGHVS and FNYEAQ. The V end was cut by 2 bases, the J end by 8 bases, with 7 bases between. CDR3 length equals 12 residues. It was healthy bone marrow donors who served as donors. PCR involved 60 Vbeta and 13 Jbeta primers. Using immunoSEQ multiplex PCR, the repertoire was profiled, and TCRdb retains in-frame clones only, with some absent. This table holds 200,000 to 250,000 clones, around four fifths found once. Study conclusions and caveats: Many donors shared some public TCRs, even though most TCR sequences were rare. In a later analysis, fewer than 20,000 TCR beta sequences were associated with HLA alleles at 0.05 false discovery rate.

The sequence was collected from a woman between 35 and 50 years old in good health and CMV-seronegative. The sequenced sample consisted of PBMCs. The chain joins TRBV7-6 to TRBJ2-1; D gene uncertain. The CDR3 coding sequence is TGTGCCAGCAGCTTATCTAGTTATGAGCAGTTCTTC. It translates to CASSLSSYEQFF.